Sequencing of this TCR beta chain was carried out in a study of blood T cell repertoires in COVID-19. Assay: immunoSEQ multiplex PCR; the TCRdb copy retains only in-frame clones and omits some. The sample consists of a few hundred thousand clones, about nine tenths of them appearing once. Participant age was about 18 to 89 years, and participants resided in 25 or so US areas. The CDR3 is made up of 13 amino acids. CDR1 SGHVS and CDR2 FQNEAQ come from the germline V gene. V was shortened by 4 bases and J by 1 base, with 7 bases between the two germline ends. The sample was PBMCs or T cells enriched from blood (not recorded which). This receptor was identified in a man between 18 and 29 years old with acute COVID-19. V and J are TRBV7-8 and TRBJ1-1, with D tentatively TRBD1 (5 bases). CDR3 in DNA: TGTGCCAGCAGCTGGGGCCAGAACACTGAAGCTTTCTTT. This translates into CASSWGQNTEAFF.